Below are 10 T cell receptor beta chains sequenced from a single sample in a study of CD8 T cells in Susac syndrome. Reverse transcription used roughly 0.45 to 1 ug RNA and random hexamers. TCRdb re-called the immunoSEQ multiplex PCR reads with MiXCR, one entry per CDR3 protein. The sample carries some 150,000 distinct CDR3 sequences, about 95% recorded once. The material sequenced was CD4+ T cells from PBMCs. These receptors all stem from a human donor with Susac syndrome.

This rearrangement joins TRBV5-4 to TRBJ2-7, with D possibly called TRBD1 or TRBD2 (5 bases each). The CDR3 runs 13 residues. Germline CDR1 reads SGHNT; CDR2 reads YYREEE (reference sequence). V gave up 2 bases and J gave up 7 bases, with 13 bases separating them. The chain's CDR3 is CASSFKGGGEQYF. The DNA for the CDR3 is TGTGCCAGCAGCTTCAAGGGTGGGGGAGAGCAGTACTTC.

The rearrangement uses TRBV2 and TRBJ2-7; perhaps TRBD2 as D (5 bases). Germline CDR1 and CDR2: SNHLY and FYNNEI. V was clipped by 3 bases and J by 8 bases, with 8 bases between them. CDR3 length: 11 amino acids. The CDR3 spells CASSDRGKQYF. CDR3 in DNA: TGTGCCAGCAGTGACCGGGGAAAGCAGTACTTC. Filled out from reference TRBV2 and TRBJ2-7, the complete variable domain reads EPEVTQTPSHQVTQMGQEVILRCVPISNHLYFYWYRQILGQKVEFLVSFYNNEISEKSEIFDDQFSVERPDGSNFTLKIRSTKLEDSAMYFCASSDRGKQYFGPGTRLTVT.

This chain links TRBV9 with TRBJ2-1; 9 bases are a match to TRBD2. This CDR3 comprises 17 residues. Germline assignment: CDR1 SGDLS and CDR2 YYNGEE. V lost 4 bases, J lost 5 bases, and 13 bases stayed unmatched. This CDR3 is CASSPPTGTSHHNEQFF. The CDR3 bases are TGTGCCAGCAGCCCGCCTACCGGGACTAGCCACCACAATGAGCAGTTCTTC.

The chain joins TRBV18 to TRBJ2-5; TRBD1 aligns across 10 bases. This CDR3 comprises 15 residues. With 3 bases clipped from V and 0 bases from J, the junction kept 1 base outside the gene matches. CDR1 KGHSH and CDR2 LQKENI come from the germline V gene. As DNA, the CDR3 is TGTGCCAGCTCACCCGGGACAGGGGACCAAGAGACCCAGTACTTC. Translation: CASSPGTGDQETQYF.

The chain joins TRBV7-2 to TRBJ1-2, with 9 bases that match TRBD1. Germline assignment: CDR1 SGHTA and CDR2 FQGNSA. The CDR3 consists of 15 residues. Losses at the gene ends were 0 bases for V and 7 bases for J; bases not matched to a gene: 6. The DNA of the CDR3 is TGTGCCAGCAGCTTAGCCTCGACAGGGGGGGGTGGCTACACCTTC. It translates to CASSLASTGGGGYTF.

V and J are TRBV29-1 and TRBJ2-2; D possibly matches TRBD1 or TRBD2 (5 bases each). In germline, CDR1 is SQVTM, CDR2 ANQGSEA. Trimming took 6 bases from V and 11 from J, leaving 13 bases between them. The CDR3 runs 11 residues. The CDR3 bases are TGCAGCGTAGTGGGGGTTGGAGAGCTGTTTTTT. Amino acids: CSVVGVGELFF.

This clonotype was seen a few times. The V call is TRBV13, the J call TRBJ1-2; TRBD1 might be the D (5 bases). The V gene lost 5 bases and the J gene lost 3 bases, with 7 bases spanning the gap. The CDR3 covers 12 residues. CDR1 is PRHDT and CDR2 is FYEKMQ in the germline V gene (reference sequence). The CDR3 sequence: CASSRGDYGYTF. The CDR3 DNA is TGTGCCAGCAGCAGGGGAGACTATGGCTACACCTTC.

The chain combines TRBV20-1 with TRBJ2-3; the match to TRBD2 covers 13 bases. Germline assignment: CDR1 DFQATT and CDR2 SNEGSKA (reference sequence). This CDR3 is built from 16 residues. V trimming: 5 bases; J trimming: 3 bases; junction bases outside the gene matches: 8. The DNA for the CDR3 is TGCAGTGCTTCGGAACTAGCGGGGGGGCCAACAGATACGCAGTATTTT. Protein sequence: CSASELAGGPTDTQYF.

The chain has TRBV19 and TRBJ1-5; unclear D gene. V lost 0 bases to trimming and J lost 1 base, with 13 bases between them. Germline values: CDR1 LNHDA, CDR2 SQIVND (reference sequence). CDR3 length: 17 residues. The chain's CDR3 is CASSIDPGGWSNQPQHF. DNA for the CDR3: TGTGCCAGTAGTATAGATCCGGGAGGTTGGAGCAATCAGCCCCAGCATTTT.

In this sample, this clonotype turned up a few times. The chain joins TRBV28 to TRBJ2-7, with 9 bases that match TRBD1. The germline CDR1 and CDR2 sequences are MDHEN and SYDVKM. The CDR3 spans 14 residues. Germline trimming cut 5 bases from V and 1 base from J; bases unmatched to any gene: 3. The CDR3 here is CASSLTGGSYEQYF. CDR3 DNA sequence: TGTGCCAGCAGTCTGACAGGGGGATCCTACGAGCAGTACTTC. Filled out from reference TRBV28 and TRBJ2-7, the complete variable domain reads DVKVTQSSRYLVKRTGEKVFLECVQDMDHENMFWYRQDPGLGLRLIYFSYDVKMKEKGDIPEGYSVSREKKERFSLILESASTNQTSMYLCASSLTGGSYEQYFGPGTRLTVT.